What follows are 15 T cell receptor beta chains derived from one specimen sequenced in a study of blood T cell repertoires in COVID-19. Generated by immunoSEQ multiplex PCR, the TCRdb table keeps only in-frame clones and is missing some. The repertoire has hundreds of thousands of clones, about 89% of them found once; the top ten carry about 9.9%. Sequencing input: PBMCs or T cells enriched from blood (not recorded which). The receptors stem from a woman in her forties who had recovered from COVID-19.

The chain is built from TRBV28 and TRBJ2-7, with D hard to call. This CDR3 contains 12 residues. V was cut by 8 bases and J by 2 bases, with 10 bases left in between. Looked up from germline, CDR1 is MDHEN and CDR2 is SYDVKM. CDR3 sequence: CASGYSTYEQYF. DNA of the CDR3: TGTGCCAGCGGTTACAGCACCTACGAGCAGTACTTC. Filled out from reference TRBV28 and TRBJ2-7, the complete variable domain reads DVKVTQSSRYLVKRTGEKVFLECVQDMDHENMFWYRQDPGLGLRLIYFSYDVKMKEKGDIPEGYSVSREKKERFSLILESASTNQTSMYLCASGYSTYEQYFGPGTRLTVT.

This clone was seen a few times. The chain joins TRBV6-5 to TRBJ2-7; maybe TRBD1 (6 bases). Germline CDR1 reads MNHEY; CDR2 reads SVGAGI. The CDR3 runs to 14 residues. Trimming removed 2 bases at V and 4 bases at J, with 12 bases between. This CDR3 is CASSYERGGYEQYF. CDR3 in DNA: TGTGCCAGCAGTTACGAGCGAGGGGGTTACGAGCAGTACTTC.

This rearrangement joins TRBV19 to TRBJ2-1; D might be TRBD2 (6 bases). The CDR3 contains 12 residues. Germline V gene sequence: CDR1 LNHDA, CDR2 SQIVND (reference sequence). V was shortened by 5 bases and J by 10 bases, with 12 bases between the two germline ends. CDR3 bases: TGTGCCAGTAGTGCCGTGACTAGGGAGCAGTTCTTC. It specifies CASSAVTREQFF.

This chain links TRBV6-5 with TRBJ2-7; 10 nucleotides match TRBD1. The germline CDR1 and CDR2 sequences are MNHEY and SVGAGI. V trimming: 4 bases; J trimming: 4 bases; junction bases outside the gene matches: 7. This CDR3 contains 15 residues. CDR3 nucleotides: TGTGCCAGCAGTTTCCGACAGGGGGCTCGTTACGAGCAGTACTTC. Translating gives CASSFRQGARYEQYF.

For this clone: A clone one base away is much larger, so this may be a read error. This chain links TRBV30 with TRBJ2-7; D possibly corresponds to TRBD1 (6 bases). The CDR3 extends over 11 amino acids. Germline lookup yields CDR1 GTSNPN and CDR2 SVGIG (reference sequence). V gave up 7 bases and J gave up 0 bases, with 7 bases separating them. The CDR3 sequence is CALQGSYEQYF. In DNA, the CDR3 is TGTGCCTTACAGGGCTCCTACGAGCAGTACTTC.

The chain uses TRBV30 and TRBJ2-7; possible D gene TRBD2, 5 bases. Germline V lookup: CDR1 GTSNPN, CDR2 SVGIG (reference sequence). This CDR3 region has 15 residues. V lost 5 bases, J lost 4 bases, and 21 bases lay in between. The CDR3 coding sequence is TGTGCCTGGGGTCCCCCAGAGGGATGGGGATACGAGCAGTACTTC. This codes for CAWGPPEGWGYEQYF.

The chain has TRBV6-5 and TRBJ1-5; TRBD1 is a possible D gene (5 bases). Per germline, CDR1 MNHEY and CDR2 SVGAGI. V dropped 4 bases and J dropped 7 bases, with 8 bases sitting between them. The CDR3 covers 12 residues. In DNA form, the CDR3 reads TGTGCCAGCAGTTGGGGGGAACAGCCCCAGCATTTT. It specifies CASSWGEQPQHF.

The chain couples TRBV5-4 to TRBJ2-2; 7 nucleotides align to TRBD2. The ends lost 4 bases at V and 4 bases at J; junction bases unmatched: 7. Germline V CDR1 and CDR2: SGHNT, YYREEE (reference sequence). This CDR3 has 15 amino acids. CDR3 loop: CASSSTSGVTGELFF. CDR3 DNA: TGTGCCAGCAGCAGCACAAGCGGGGTCACCGGGGAGCTGTTTTTT. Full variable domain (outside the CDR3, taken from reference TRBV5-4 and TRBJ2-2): ETGVTQSPTHLIKTRGQQVTLRCSSQSGHNTVSWYQQALGQGPQFIFQYYREEENGRGNFPPRFSGLQFPNYSSELNVNALELDDSALYLCASSSTSGVTGELFFGEGSRLTVL.

CDR3 nucleotides: TGTGCCACCATGGAGATGTCGGCTAACTACGAGCAGTACTTC. Its translation: CATMEMSANYEQYF. This chain connects TRBV10-3 to TRBJ2-7; D uncertain. This CDR3 is built from 14 residues. V shed 10 bases and J shed 3 bases, with 19 bases lying between them. Germline V gene sequence: CDR1 ENHRY, CDR2 SYGVKD.

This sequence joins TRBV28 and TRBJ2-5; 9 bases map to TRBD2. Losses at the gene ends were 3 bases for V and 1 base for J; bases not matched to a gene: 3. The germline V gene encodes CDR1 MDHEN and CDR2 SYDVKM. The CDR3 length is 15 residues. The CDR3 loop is CASSLASGAQETQYF. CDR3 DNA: TGTGCCAGCAGTTTGGCTAGCGGGGCCCAAGAGACCCAGTACTTC.

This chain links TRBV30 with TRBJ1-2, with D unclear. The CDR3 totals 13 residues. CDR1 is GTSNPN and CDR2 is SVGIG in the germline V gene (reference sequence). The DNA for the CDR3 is TGTGCTATAGAACCTGAGGGTAACTATGGCTACACCTTC. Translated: CAIEPEGNYGYTF.

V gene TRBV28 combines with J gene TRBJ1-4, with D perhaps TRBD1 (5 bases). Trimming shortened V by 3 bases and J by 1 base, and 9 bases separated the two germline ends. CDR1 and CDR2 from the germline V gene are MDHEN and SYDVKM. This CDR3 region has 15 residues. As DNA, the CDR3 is TGTGCCAGCAGTTTGCCCCAGGGAACTAATGAAAAACTGTTTTTT. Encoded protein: CASSLPQGTNEKLFF.

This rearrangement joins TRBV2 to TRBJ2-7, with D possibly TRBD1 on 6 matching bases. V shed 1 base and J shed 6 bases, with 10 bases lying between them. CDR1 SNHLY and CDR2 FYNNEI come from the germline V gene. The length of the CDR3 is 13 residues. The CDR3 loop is CASSEGRGVEQYF. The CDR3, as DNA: TGTGCCAGCAGTGAAGGCAGGGGTGTCGAGCAGTACTTC. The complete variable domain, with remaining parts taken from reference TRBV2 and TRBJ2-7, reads EPEVTQTPSHQVTQMGQEVILRCVPISNHLYFYWYRQILGQKVEFLVSFYNNEISEKSEIFDDQFSVERPDGSNFTLKIRSTKLEDSAMYFCASSEGRGVEQYFGPGTRLTVT.

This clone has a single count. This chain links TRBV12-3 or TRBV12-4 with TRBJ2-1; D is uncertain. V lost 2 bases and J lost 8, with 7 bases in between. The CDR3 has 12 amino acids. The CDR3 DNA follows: TGTGCCAGCAGTTTACAGTCTCATGAGCAGTTCTTC. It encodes CASSLQSHEQFF.

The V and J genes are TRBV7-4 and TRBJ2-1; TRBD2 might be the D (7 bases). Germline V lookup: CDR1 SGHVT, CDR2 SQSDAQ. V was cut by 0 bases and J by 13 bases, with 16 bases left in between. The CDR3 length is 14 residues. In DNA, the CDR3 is TGTGCCAGCAGCTTAGCCTGCGGGGGCCGTAGACAGTTCTTC. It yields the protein CASSLACGGRRQFF. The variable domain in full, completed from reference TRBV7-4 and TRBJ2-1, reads GAGVSQSPRYKVAKRGRDVALRCDSISGHVTLYWYRQTLGQGSEVLTYSQSDAQRDKSGRPSGRFSAERPERSVSTLKIQRTEQGDSAVYLCASSLACGGRRQFFGPGTRLTVL.